The clone carrying this T cell receptor (beta chain) was observed a few times. These data come from a study of identical twins. TCRdb reprocessed the 5' RACE reads via MiXCR and lists one record per CDR3 protein. Here the sample spans 420,000 or so distinct CDR3 sequences, approximately 17% being singletons. Germline-derived CDR1 and CDR2 are DFQATT and SNEGSKA (reference sequence). The germline V and J ends were trimmed by 6 bases and 0 bases, with 18 bases remaining between them. There are 16 residues in the CDR3. This sequence originates from a man aged 50-60 years in good health. Sequenced material: naive T cells sorted from blood. The J gene is TRBJ2-4, the V gene TRBV20-1; maybe TRBD2 (5 bases). The DNA for the CDR3 is TGCAGTGCCCTCGCTATTATGGAGGTAGCCAAAAACATTCAGTACTTC. It codes for CSALAIMEVAKNIQYF.